This T cell receptor (beta chain) was found in a study of T-cell reconstitution after alpha-beta-depleted transplantation in children. Unique molecular identifiers featured in how the TCRbeta library was prepared. A single record per CDR3 protein comes from TCRdb applying MiXCR to the PCR reads. The sample holds under 100,000 distinct CDR3 sequences; 15% to 18% are singletons and the top ten take around 20%. The ends were cut back, 4 bases at V and 4 bases at J, with 16 bases in the middle. The length of the CDR3 is 15 residues. Germline V gives CDR1 SGHRS, CDR2 YFSETQ. Regarding the study as a whole: The study traced high day-60 TCRbeta diversity in some patients to surviving recipient T cells and thymic progenitors. Two months or so post-transplant, alpha-beta T cells reportedly derived from several hundred expanded graft clones.

This clonotype was counted only a few times. The antigen is not known. The genes are TRBV5-1 and TRBJ2-3, with D possibly being TRBD1 or TRBD2 (5 bases each). Sequencing was performed on PBMCs, mostly from graft donor cells, taken 180 days after TCRalphabeta/CD19-depleted stem cell transplant. This receptor was identified in a male patient aged 2-15 years who had a stem cell transplant for acute lymphoblastic leukemia, so the T cells may come from the graft donor. The CDR3 reads CASSPGTRGADTQYF. Written as DNA, the CDR3 is TGCGCCAGCAGCCCCGGGACCCGAGGGGCAGATACGCAGTATTTT.